These 15 T cell receptor beta chains came from one sample sequenced in a study of technical replicates of blood from a handful of donors. TCRdb's table, derived via immunoSEQ multiplex PCR, lists solely in-frame clones and lacks some. The repertoire holds nearly 70,000 clones, with roughly nine tenths as singletons. The specimen sequenced was T cells isolated from PBMCs. The receptor set was obtained from a human donor in good health.

The genes are TRBV6-1 and TRBJ1-3; D unresolved. This CDR3 comprises 14 residues. V lost 11 bases, J lost 1 base, and 15 bases lay in between. Germline CDR1 is MNHNS and CDR2 is SASEGT. In DNA form, the CDR3 reads TGTGCCTCCACACTTGAGGAGTCTGGAAACACCATATATTTT. Amino acids: CASTLEESGNTIYF.

The chain joins TRBV5-1 to TRBJ1-1; D gene uncertain. Germline V CDR1 and CDR2: SGHRS, YFSETQ. The CDR3 covers 14 residues. V lost 1 base, J lost 0 bases, and 7 bases lay in between. The CDR3 DNA reads TGCGCCAGCAGCTTGCAGAAAATGAACACTGAAGCTTTCTTT. Amino acids: CASSLQKMNTEAFF.

V usage is TRBV5-1 and J usage is TRBJ1-2; a weak D match, TRBD1 (6 bases). This CDR3 spans 14 amino acids. V dropped 0 bases and J dropped 5 bases, with 11 bases sitting between them. Germline loops: CDR1 SGHRS, CDR2 YFSETQ. The CDR3 DNA reads TGCGCCAGCAGCTTGGGGACAGCACCTTATGGCTACACCTTC. Protein product: CASSLGTAPYGYTF. Full variable domain (missing parts from reference TRBV5-1 and TRBJ1-2): KAGVTQTPRYLIKTRGQQVTLSCSPISGHRSVSWYQQTPGQGLQFLFEYFSETQRNKGNFPGRFSGRQFSNSRSEMNVSTLELGDSALYLCASSLGTAPYGYTFGSGTRLTVV.

This chain uses TRBV6-1 with TRBJ2-7, with 11 nucleotides matching TRBD2. Germline assignment: CDR1 MNHNS and CDR2 SASEGT. V trimming: 10 bases; J trimming: 2 bases; junction bases outside the gene matches: 7. The CDR3 sequence is 14 residues long. For the CDR3, the DNA is TGTGCCACCGAAATTAGCGGGAGGGCCTACGAGCAGTACTTC. Residues: CATEISGRAYEQYF.

The DNA for the CDR3 is TGTGCCAGCAGCCCCCGGTCTAGTTCCTACAATGAGCAGTTCTTC. Residues: CASSPRSSSYNEQFF. The chain has TRBV6-5 and TRBJ2-1; no clear D gene. V was trimmed by 6 bases and J by 1 base, leaving 13 bases between them. Germline CDR1 and CDR2: MNHEY and SVGAGI. The CDR3 runs to 15 residues.

The CDR3 coding sequence is TGTGCCAGCAGCCTAGGGACAGTATACACCGGGGAGCTGTTTTTT. This encodes CASSLGTVYTGELFF. The chain is built from TRBV5-4 and TRBJ2-2; 7 bases line up with TRBD1. The V gene end was trimmed by 4 bases and the J gene end by 3 bases; junction bases not matched to a gene: 6. Germline CDR1 SGHNT, CDR2 YYREEE (reference sequence). This CDR3 region has 15 residues.

The chain couples TRBV2 to TRBJ2-3, with 11 bases matching TRBD2. The V gene's germline CDR1 is SNHLY and CDR2 FYNNEI. The CDR3 is 14 residues long. The ends lost 3 bases at V and 5 bases at J; junction bases unmatched: 1. The CDR3 DNA reads TGTGCCAGCAGTGATGGACTAGCGGGAGATACGCAGTATTTT. This gives the protein CASSDGLAGDTQYF.

This chain connects TRBV6-5 to TRBJ1-2; 7 nucleotides match TRBD1. J lost 4 bases, V lost 8 bases, and 4 bases had no gene match. Germline V CDR1 and CDR2: MNHEY, SVGAGI. The CDR3 has 12 residues. DNA of the CDR3: TGTGCCAGCCAGGGGGACCTCTATGGCTACACCTTC. Translating gives CASQGDLYGYTF.

This chain uses TRBV11-1 with TRBJ2-1, with TRBD2 matching over 8 bases. The CDR3 is 17 amino acids. Looked up from germline, CDR1 is SGHAT and CDR2 is FQDESV (reference sequence). Losses at the gene ends were 4 bases for V and 7 bases for J; bases not matched to a gene: 15. The CDR3 bases are TGTGCCAGCAGCTCAGGGTGGGCGGGGGGACTTGTGAATGAGCAGTTCTTC. This codes for CASSSGWAGGLVNEQFF. The full variable domain, in which reference TRBV11-1 and TRBJ2-1 provide the parts outside the CDR3, is EAEVAQSPRYKITEKSQAVAFWCDPISGHATLYWYRQILGQGPELLVQFQDESVVDDSQLPKDRFSAERLKGVDSTLKIQPAELGDSAMYLCASSSGWAGGLVNEQFFGPGTRLTVL.

This clone was picked up one time. This rearrangement joins TRBV6-5 to TRBJ2-2, with D maybe TRBD1 (6 bases). CDR3 length equals 15 residues. The V end was cut by 1 base, the J end by 1 base, with 7 bases between. Germline values: CDR1 MNHEY, CDR2 SVGAGI. In DNA, the CDR3 is TGTGCCAGCAGTTACTTGACAGGGAACACCGGGGAGCTGTTTTTT. Residues: CASSYLTGNTGELFF.

With respect to this clone: The sample contains more than one DNA sequence encoding this CDR3. The J gene is TRBJ2-7, the V gene TRBV5-1; a weak D match, TRBD2 (5 bases). Deletions cut 4 bases from V and 4 bases from J, with 6 bases between. Per the germline V gene, CDR1 is SGHRS and CDR2 is YFSETQ. The CDR3 has 11 residues. In DNA form, the CDR3 reads TGCGCCAGCAGCCCGGGGTACGAGCAGTACTTC. Encoded protein: CASSPGYEQYF. Based on the CDR3 plus reference TRBV5-1 and TRBJ2-7, the full variable domain is KAGVTQTPRYLIKTRGQQVTLSCSPISGHRSVSWYQQTPGQGLQFLFEYFSETQRNKGNFPGRFSGRQFSNSRSEMNVSTLELGDSALYLCASSPGYEQYFGPGTRLTVT.

This chain links TRBV30 with TRBJ2-3; 11 bases agree with TRBD2. CDR3 length: 16 residues. J lost 3 bases, V lost 6 bases, and 11 bases had no gene match. Germline CDR1 reads GTSNPN; CDR2 reads SVGIG (reference sequence). The CDR3 reads CACPGLAARRTDTQYF. The CDR3 nucleotides are TGTGCCTGCCCGGGACTAGCGGCCCGGAGGACAGATACGCAGTATTTT.

This sequence joins TRBV2 and TRBJ2-5; TRBD2 agrees at 8 bases. Germline V gene data show CDR1 as SNHLY and CDR2 as FYNNEI. This CDR3 has 13 amino acids. The junction had 5 bases not matched to a gene; V was cut back by 7 bases and J by 4 bases. In DNA, the CDR3 is TGTGCCAGCAAAGCGGGAGTTCGAGAGACCCAGTACTTC. This translates into CASKAGVRETQYF.

V gene TRBV7-8 combines with J gene TRBJ2-2; D might be TRBD1 (5 bases). CDR3 length equals 15 residues. Germline CDR1 reads SGHVS; CDR2 reads FQNEAQ. Trimming cost V 7 bases and J 3 bases, with 15 bases left between them. The CDR3 DNA follows: TGTGCCAGCACTTTGGGGCAGGGCGACACCGGGGAGCTGTTTTTT. Translating gives CASTLGQGDTGELFF.

The genes are TRBV30 and TRBJ1-5; D may be TRBD1 (6 bases). CDR3 length equals 13 residues. CDR1 and CDR2 (germline): GTSNPN, SVGIG (reference sequence). Between the trimmed V and J ends, which lost 5 bases and 2 bases, there was a span of 10 bases. CDR3 protein: CAWATGGNQPQHF. The CDR3 DNA reads as TGTGCCTGGGCGACAGGCGGCAATCAGCCCCAGCATTTT.